This TCR beta chain was captured by sequencing in a study of CD8+ T cells in alopecia areata. Background on the study: Severity scoring for treated patients was based on the percentage of affected scalp area.

The CDR3 has 16 amino acids. CDR1 is GTSNPN and CDR2 is SVGIG in the germline V gene (reference sequence). V was clipped by 2 bases and J by 5 bases; unmatched bases: 8. Treatment given: oral pan-JAK inhibitor, 5-10 mg twice daily. RNA was isolated and reverse transcribed to cDNA, the sequencing template. Repertoires were generated with immunoSEQ multiplex PCR, while TCRdb's copy carries only in-frame clones and drops some. The data contain fewer than 150,000 clones, less than 75% of them singletons. The receptor was isolated from a human donor with alopecia areata. The sequenced sample was CD8+ T cells sorted from blood, obtained at week 4, from a patient treated with tofacitinib. The rearrangement joins TRBV30 to TRBJ2-3; TRBD2 matches at 12 bases. For the CDR3, the DNA is TGTGCCTGGAGTCTCGCTAGCGGGGGGGCGGTAGATACGCAGTATTTT. Protein: CAWSLASGGAVDTQYF.